The text below deals with one T cell receptor (beta chain). Its antigen is unknown. These data belong to a study of cytomegalovirus exposure and HLA in healthy donors. Study-level findings and limits: For most TCR beta V segments, an earlier analysis put the productive rate at about 87% or about 30% of the time. The authors confirmed in vitro that three CMV-associated chains were specific for CMV antigens. The likely explanation for a cluster of highly shared sequence variants was sequencing artifact.

This CDR3 contains 14 residues. Per the germline V gene, CDR1 is SNHLY and CDR2 is FYNNEI. The V segment lost 5 bases and the J segment 4 bases; nucleotides outside the gene matches: 4. PCR amplification relied on 60 Vbeta primers (plus 13 Jbeta primers). The authors' processing: About 83 million unique TCR beta chains, some 11 million shared, were counted in a later analysis. The method was immunoSEQ multiplex PCR; TCRdb's version includes in-frame clones alone and lacks a portion of them. The V and J calls and clone size are taken from that table; D and trimming were inferred from the DNA. The table records around 150,000 clones, 70% to 80% of them present only once.

The clonotype originates from a human donor in good health. Sequenced input: PBMCs. The chain carries TRBV2 and TRBJ2-2; 7 bases fit TRBD1. In DNA form, the CDR3 reads TGTGCCAGCAGTATACAGGGGAGCACCGGGGAGCTGTTTTTT. It specifies CASSIQGSTGELFF.